These 14 T cell receptor beta chains were sequenced from one sample in a study of T cell repertoires in cytomegalovirus infection. No antigen is known for these receptors. Each CDR3 protein is one row after TCRdb ran MiXCR on the reads. The repertoire consists of 200,000 or so distinct CDR3 sequences, with around 40% occurring once and the leading ten covering 55% to 60%. Sequences were derived from CD8+ T cells from cultured PBMCs, sampled from culture after CMV antigen stimulation. All receptors come from a human donor in good health (CMV status not recorded). Some clones in this sample may be carry-over from other donors' samples.

The CDR3 is CASNPVDARTGELFF. DNA of the CDR3: TGTGCCAGCAACCCCGTGGACGCCCGGACCGGGGAGCTGTTTTTT. The rearrangement joins TRBV7-9 to TRBJ2-2; D remains unclear. The germline V gene has CDR1 SEHNR and CDR2 FQNEAQ (reference sequence). V shed 7 bases and J shed 5 bases, with 17 bases lying between them. The CDR3 is made up of 15 amino acids. The full variable domain, its missing parts supplied by reference TRBV7-9 and TRBJ2-2, is DTGVSQNPRHKITKRGQNVTFRCDPISEHNRLYWYRQTLGQGPEFLTYFQNEAQLEKSRLLSDRFSAERPKGSFSTLEIQRTEQGDSAMYLCASNPVDARTGELFFGEGSRLTVL.

V usage is TRBV6-6 and J usage is TRBJ1-1, with 7 bases matching TRBD1. The germline gives CDR1 MNHNY, CDR2 SVGAGI (reference sequence). After removal of 0 bases from V and 3 bases from J, the junction contained 13 bases not matched to a gene. The CDR3 runs to 18 residues. The CDR3 loop reads CASSYSRLTGSSDTEAFF. CDR3 DNA: TGTGCCAGCAGTTACTCCCGTTTGACAGGGAGTTCGGACACTGAAGCTTTCTTT.

This clonotype has more than one count but fewer than ten. The chain couples TRBV4-2 to TRBJ2-7, with 8 bases identical to TRBD1. The V and J ends lost 4 bases and 1 base, in that order; junction bases with no gene match: 6. The CDR3 runs 15 residues. Per germline, CDR1 LGHNA and CDR2 YNFKEQ. CDR3 nucleotides: TGTGCCAGCAGCCCCCTCACAGGGGGGTCCTACGAGCAGTACTTC. Protein product: CASSPLTGGSYEQYF.

V usage is TRBV11-2 and J usage is TRBJ1-3; a weak D match, TRBD1 (6 bases). Germline lookup yields CDR1 SGHAT and CDR2 FQNNGV. Trimming cost V 5 bases and J 0 bases, with 14 bases left between them. The CDR3 has 16 amino acids. In DNA form, the CDR3 reads TGTGCCAGCAGCCGCCTGGACAGCATCTCTGGAAACACCATATATTTT. It codes for CASSRLDSISGNTIYF.

This clonotype was counted once. This sequence joins TRBV6-6 and TRBJ2-7; TRBD1 agrees at 7 bases. The CDR3 loop spans 17 amino acids. Germline-derived CDR1 and CDR2 are MNHNY and SVGAGI (reference sequence). Trimming took 7 bases from V and 1 from J; bases not matched to a gene: 16. The CDR3 spells CASKKGDRSFGSYEQYF. In DNA, the CDR3 is TGTGCCAGCAAAAAAGGGGACAGATCATTTGGGTCCTACGAGCAGTACTTC.

CDR3 bases: TGTGCCAGCAGTTCCAAATTTTCTGATGGCTACACCTTC. It is translated as CASSSKFSDGYTF. The chain combines TRBV6-5 with TRBJ1-2; D is unclear. Trimming removed 4 bases from V and 6 bases from J, with 12 bases in between. This CDR3 spans 13 amino acids. Germline values: CDR1 MNHEY, CDR2 SVGAGI.

With regard to this clonotype: Given the absence of the conserved phenylalanine or tryptophan at the CDR3 end, a read error is likely. The V call is TRBV9, the J call TRBJ2-4, with a weak D call TRBD1 (6 bases). The CDR3 covers 17 residues. Germline V gene data show CDR1 as SGDLS and CDR2 as YYNGEE. V was pared by 0 bases and J by 1 base, with 14 bases between. This chain's CDR3 is CASSVDPLRGAKNIQYL. The CDR3 DNA sequence: TGTGCCAGCAGCGTAGACCCGTTAAGGGGGGCCAAAAACATTCAGTACTTA.

The chain couples TRBV19 to TRBJ1-1, with 8 bases fitting TRBD1. Per the germline V gene, CDR1 is LNHDA and CDR2 is SQIVND (reference sequence). V was pared by 5 bases and J by 1 base, with 6 bases of the junction left unmatched. The CDR3 loop spans 15 amino acids. This chain's CDR3 is CASSAPDRENTEAFF. CDR3 sequence (DNA): TGTGCCAGTAGTGCCCCGGACAGGGAGAACACTGAAGCTTTCTTT.

This clonotype was found a few times. This chain joins TRBV11-3 and TRBJ2-5; 9 bases line up with TRBD1. The CDR3 runs to 15 residues. The V segment lost 3 bases and the J segment 2 bases; nucleotides outside the gene matches: 4. From germline, CDR1 is SGHNT and CDR2 YENEEA. The DNA for the CDR3 is TGTGCCAGCAGCTTTAAGACAGGGGGGCAAGAGACCCAGTACTTC. This encodes CASSFKTGGQETQYF.

Only a few counts were recorded for this clonotype. The CDR3 DNA is TGTGCCAGCAGCTTAATCCTCTCCTACGAGCAGTACTTC. Translated, it gives CASSLILSYEQYF. The J gene is TRBJ2-7, the V gene TRBV7-9; D gene ambiguous. V lost 2 bases to trimming and J lost 0 bases, with 5 bases between them. The germline CDR1 and CDR2 sequences are SEHNR and FQNEAQ (reference sequence). This CDR3 has 13 amino acids.

V usage is TRBV7-9 and J usage is TRBJ2-7; TRBD2 might be the D (5 bases). The CDR3 sequence is 14 residues long. V lost 2 bases to trimming and J lost 3 bases, with 11 bases between them. CDR1 SEHNR and CDR2 FQNEAQ come from the germline V gene (reference sequence). CDR3 in amino acids: CASSLSEGIYEQYF. CDR3 nucleotide sequence: TGTGCCAGCAGCTTATCTGAGGGTATCTACGAGCAGTACTTC.

This clonotype turned up a few times. The V gene is TRBV27, the J gene TRBJ2-1; D may be TRBD1 (5 bases). The CDR3 is 18 amino acids. The germline V gene encodes CDR1 MNHEY and CDR2 SMNVEV (reference sequence). V was clipped by 2 bases and J by 4 bases, with 21 bases between them. CDR3 protein: CASSLGVGPSQVYNEQFF. CDR3 nucleotides: TGTGCCAGCAGTTTAGGAGTGGGTCCATCACAGGTGTACAATGAGCAGTTCTTC.

V is TRBV15 and J is TRBJ2-1; TRBD2 matches at 10 bases. Trimming took 0 bases from V and 8 from J; bases not matched to a gene: 7. The CDR3 length is 16 residues. Per germline, CDR1 LNHNV and CDR2 YYDKDF (reference sequence). CDR3: CATSRDRPSGSDEQFF. CDR3 bases: TGTGCCACCAGCAGAGATCGGCCTAGCGGGAGTGATGAGCAGTTCTTC.

The chain carries TRBV6-2 or TRBV6-3 and TRBJ1-5, with 9 bases identical to TRBD1. V dropped 8 bases and J dropped 2; count of bases not matched to a gene: 10. Germline V gives CDR1 MNHEY, CDR2 SVGEGT. This CDR3 is built from 16 residues. CDR3 in DNA: TGTGCCAGCTTTTCCCCGGACAGGGGTGGCAATCAGCCCCAGCATTTT. It codes for CASFSPDRGGNQPQHF.